The table lists the clone carrying this T cell receptor (beta chain) with a few counts. The antigen is not known. The record originates from a study of T cell responses to AZD1222 COVID-19 vaccine. Across the whole study: Second doses that came at about 4 or about 12 weeks were put together. Study conclusions and caveats: Donors skewed white British and female; clonal diversity was possibly underestimated. Recipients of AZD1222 seropositive at baseline numbered only 6 or 7.

The CDR3 is 15 residues long. Germline V lookup: CDR1 MDHEN, CDR2 SYDVKM. V lost 7 bases to trimming and J lost 7 bases; unmatched junction nucleotides: 12. Profiling relied on immunoSEQ multiplex PCR, and the TCRdb table lists in-frame clones only, not all of them. The repertoire includes about 150,000 clones, around nine tenths of them detected once, and more than 1.2% sits in the top ten. The TCR was taken from an adult in good health. Source: peripheral blood, taken on day 0 of AZD1222 vaccination. J is TRBJ2-1 and V is TRBV28; 8 bases are a match to TRBD1. CDR3 DNA sequence: TGTGCCAGCATCTTGGGCAGGGGGCCCGGGAATGAGCAGTTCTTC. Its protein is CASILGRGPGNEQFF.